The 18 T cell receptor beta chains presented below share a single source sample, sequenced in a study of shared clonotypes between healthy human individuals. The method was immunoSEQ multiplex PCR; TCRdb's version includes in-frame clones alone and lacks a portion of them. Of 950,000 to 1,300,000 clones detected, about 77% appear once; the ten largest clones hold roughly 1.5%. Sequenced sample: memory CD4+ T cells sorted from blood. Described subset: CD45RA-negative fraction. The receptors derive from a young man in good health.

The chain joins TRBV6-6 to TRBJ2-7; no clear D. This CDR3 is built from 13 residues. Germline V gives CDR1 MNHNY, CDR2 SVGAGI (reference sequence). The V end lost 10 bases, the J end lost 3 bases, and 16 bases lay between the germline ends. The CDR3 coding sequence is TGTGCCACAAAGGCTGGGTCCCTCTACGAGCAGTACTTC. It encodes CATKAGSLYEQYF.

The V and J genes are TRBV19 and TRBJ1-1; D may be TRBD1 (6 bases). The CDR3 has 13 residues. Germline CDR1 is LNHDA and CDR2 is SQIVND (reference sequence). Trimming took 3 bases from V and 7 from J, leaving 12 bases between them. In DNA, the CDR3 is TGTGCCAGTAGTATGTTGACAGGCCGTGAAGCTTTCTTT. Translation gives CASSMLTGREAFF.

The rearrangement uses TRBV5-4 and TRBJ2-3, with 10 bases that match TRBD2. V lost 4 bases, J lost 6 bases, and 2 bases stayed unmatched. The germline V gene has CDR1 SGHNT and CDR2 YYREEE (reference sequence). This CDR3 contains 13 residues. The CDR3 coding sequence is TGTGCCAGCAGCCTGGGACTAGCGGATACGCAGTATTTT. Amino acids: CASSLGLADTQYF.

The chain recombines TRBV5-1 with TRBJ2-7; possible D gene TRBD1, 6 bases. V was clipped by 5 bases and J by 8 bases, with 20 bases between them. The CDR3 is made up of 14 amino acids. CDR1 is SGHRS, CDR2 YFSETQ, per germline. DNA of the CDR3: TGCGCCAGCAGGGGGGCCCCTCCTGCCGGGCAGCAGTACTTC. Amino acid sequence: CASRGAPPAGQQYF. Filled out from reference TRBV5-1 and TRBJ2-7, the complete variable domain reads KAGVTQTPRYLIKTRGQQVTLSCSPISGHRSVSWYQQTPGQGLQFLFEYFSETQRNKGNFPGRFSGRQFSNSRSEMNVSTLELGDSALYLCASRGAPPAGQQYFGPGTRLTVT.

The rearrangement joins TRBV5-4 to TRBJ1-3; D call uncertain. Germline loops: CDR1 SGHNT, CDR2 YYREEE (reference sequence). The CDR3 has 16 amino acids. The V gene lost 0 bases and the J gene lost 0 bases, with 10 bases spanning the gap. This CDR3 reads CASSLDDLSSGNTIYF. CDR3 nucleotides: TGTGCCAGCAGCTTGGATGATTTGAGCTCTGGAAACACCATATATTTT.

In its sample, this clone was seen a few times. The chain combines TRBV5-6 with TRBJ2-1; TRBD2 might be the D (6 bases). The V end was cut by 0 bases, the J end by 14 bases, with 21 bases between. CDR1 and CDR2 from the germline V gene are SGHDT and YYEEEE. The CDR3 runs 15 residues. The CDR3 loop reads CASSLDRTYNVAEFF. The CDR3 coding sequence is TGTGCCAGCAGCTTGGACAGGACTTACAATGTAGCGGAGTTCTTC.

The chain couples TRBV12-5 to TRBJ2-2; 8 bases match TRBD1. Trimming cost V 5 bases and J 0 bases; bases outside gene matches: 8. Germline V lookup: CDR1 LGHNT, CDR2 FRNRAP. CDR3 length equals 17 residues. CDR3 residues: CASGQLPGGANTGELFF. The CDR3 DNA follows: TGTGCTAGTGGTCAATTACCAGGGGGCGCGAACACCGGGGAGCTGTTTTTT.

Concerning this clone: The same CDR3 can be traced to other DNA sequences in this sample. The gene calls are TRBV28 and TRBJ1-5; 7 nucleotides line up with TRBD1. CDR3 length equals 15 residues. Germline V gene data show CDR1 as MDHEN and CDR2 as SYDVKM. V lost 2 bases and J lost 4; bases outside the gene matches: 5. The DNA for the CDR3 is TGTGCCAGCAGTTTAAGGGACAGACGGAATCAGCCCCAGCATTTT. The encoded protein is CASSLRDRRNQPQHF.

On this clone: The sample carries other DNA sequences with the same CDR3. The rearrangement links TRBV5-5 to TRBJ2-7, with D perhaps TRBD2 (5 bases). CDR3 size: 14 residues. Trimming shortened V by 0 bases and J by 0 bases, and 7 bases separated the two germline ends. CDR1 SGHKS and CDR2 YYEKEE come from the germline V gene (reference sequence). As DNA, the CDR3 is TGTGCCAGCAGCTTGGGGAGGAGCTCCTACGAGCAGTACTTC. It encodes CASSLGRSSYEQYF.

V is TRBV7-8 and J is TRBJ2-3, with 8 bases aligning to TRBD2. Trimming took 1 base from V and 1 from J; bases not matched to a gene: 10. Germline V gene sequence: CDR1 SGHVS, CDR2 FQNEAQ. The CDR3 covers 18 residues. The CDR3 region has the DNA TGTGCCAGCAGCTTAGGAGGAAGGCTAGCGGGTGGCACAGATACGCAGTATTTT. As protein: CASSLGGRLAGGTDTQYF. The complete variable domain, with remaining parts taken from reference TRBV7-8 and TRBJ2-3, reads GAGVSQSPRYKVAKRGQDVALRCDPISGHVSLFWYQQALGQGPEFLTYFQNEAQLDKSGLPSDRFFAERPEGSVSTLKIQRTQQEDSAVYLCASSLGGRLAGGTDTQYFGPGTRLTVL.

The genes are TRBV30 and TRBJ2-1; the D gene could be TRBD1 or TRBD2 (5 bases each). The germline gives CDR1 GTSNPN, CDR2 SVGIG (reference sequence). Trimming shortened V by 1 base and J by 4 bases, and 23 bases separated the two germline ends. The CDR3 totals 18 residues. CDR3 in DNA: TGTGCCTGGAGTGGGGGGTTGGACCAAGAGGGGTATTACAATGAGCAGTTCTTC. This sequence encodes CAWSGGLDQEGYYNEQFF.

This sequence joins TRBV2 and TRBJ2-4; TRBD1 aligns across 7 bases. The CDR3 has 12 residues. The germline V gene has CDR1 SNHLY and CDR2 FYNNEI. V trimming: 8 bases; J trimming: 12 bases; junction bases outside the gene matches: 10. CDR3 in amino acids: CASGGQRGTQYF. CDR3 coding DNA: TGTGCCAGCGGGGGACAGAGGGGAACTCAGTACTTC.

The chain recombines TRBV6-6 with TRBJ2-6; D is unclear. The V gene lost 5 bases and the J gene lost 2 bases, with 7 bases spanning the gap. The CDR3 is made up of 14 amino acids. The germline V gene has CDR1 MNHNY and CDR2 SVGAGI (reference sequence). CDR3 protein: CASSQLTGANVLTF. The CDR3 coding sequence is TGTGCCAGCAGTCAGTTAACTGGGGCCAACGTCCTGACTTTC.

The chain employs TRBV28 and TRBJ1-4; D is possibly TRBD1 (6 bases). The CDR3 runs to 15 residues. With 6 bases removed from V and 3 bases from J, the gap between germline ends came to 14 bases. The V gene's germline CDR1 is MDHEN and CDR2 SYDVKM. Here the CDR3 reads CASSLGGSSNEKLFF. The CDR3 DNA is TGTGCCAGCAGCTTGGGGGGCAGCTCTAATGAAAAACTGTTTTTT.

The rearrangement uses TRBV21-1 and TRBJ2-2; the D call TRBD2 from the table was never checked on the DNA. TRBV21-1 represents a pseudogene. This CDR3 comprises 20 residues. This CDR3 reads CASTYSLPLLERANTGELFF. The DNA of the CDR3 is TGTGCCAGCACCTATTCCCTCCCTCTACTAGAGCGTGCGAACACCGGGGAGCTGTTTTTT.

The chain recombines TRBV5-1 with TRBJ2-7; 9 nucleotides agree with TRBD2. CDR3 length: 16 residues. Trimming at V came to 0 bases and at J to 3 bases, leaving 7 bases not matched to a gene. The germline gives CDR1 SGHRS, CDR2 YFSETQ. The CDR3 loop is CASSLGGAGGLYEQYF. In nucleotides, the CDR3 is TGCGCCAGCAGCTTGGGGGGAGCGGGAGGCCTCTACGAGCAGTACTTC.

The gene calls are TRBV28 and TRBJ1-2; TRBD1 aligns across 7 bases. There are 13 residues in the CDR3. Germline V gene lookup returns CDR1 MDHEN and CDR2 SYDVKM. V shed 5 bases and J 3 bases; nucleotides not matched to a gene: 3. The CDR3 DNA reads TGTGCCAGCAGTGCCGGGACAGACTATGGCTACACCTTC. It specifies CASSAGTDYGYTF.

The rearrangement uses TRBV27 and TRBJ2-1; a possible D gene is TRBD2 (5 bases). CDR1 and CDR2 from the germline V gene are MNHEY and SMNVEV (reference sequence). The CDR3 loop spans 13 amino acids. V lost 5 bases and J lost 7, with 12 bases in between. CDR3 loop: CASSILALNEQFF. CDR3 DNA sequence: TGTGCCAGCAGTATCCTAGCTTTAAATGAGCAGTTCTTC.